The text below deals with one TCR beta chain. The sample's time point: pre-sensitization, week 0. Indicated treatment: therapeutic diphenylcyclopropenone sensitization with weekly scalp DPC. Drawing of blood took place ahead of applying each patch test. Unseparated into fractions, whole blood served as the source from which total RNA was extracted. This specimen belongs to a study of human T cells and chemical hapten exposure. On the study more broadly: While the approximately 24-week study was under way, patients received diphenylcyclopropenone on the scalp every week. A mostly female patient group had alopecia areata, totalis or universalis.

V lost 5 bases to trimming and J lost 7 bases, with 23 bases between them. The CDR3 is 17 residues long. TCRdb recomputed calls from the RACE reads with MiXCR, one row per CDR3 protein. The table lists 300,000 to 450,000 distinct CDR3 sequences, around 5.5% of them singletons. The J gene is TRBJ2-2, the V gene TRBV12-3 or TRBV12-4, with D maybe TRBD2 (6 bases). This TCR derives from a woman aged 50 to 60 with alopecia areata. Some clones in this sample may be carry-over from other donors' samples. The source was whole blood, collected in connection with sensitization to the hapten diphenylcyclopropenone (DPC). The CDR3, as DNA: TGTGCCAGCAGTCCCAACACCGGGACGGGACTTGGCGGGGAGCTGTTTTTT. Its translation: CASSPNTGTGLGGELFF.